Included here is one T cell receptor (beta chain) sequence, with context. Its target is unknown. The source of the sample is a study of CD8 T cell repertoires and HIV-1 epitope variants. Overall study: Cultures ran less than 12 days, with IL-2, IL-7 and IL-15 added on days 3 and 7. An uncultured baseline aliquot held 1M T cells.

Measured with immunoSEQ multiplex PCR; TCRdb has only the in-frame clones, and not every one. The profile covers more than 4,500 clones, with around 66% appearing a single time and just under 45% taken by the ten largest. The CDR3 covers 17 residues. The junction had 6 bases not matched to a gene; V was cut back by 4 bases and J by 0 bases. The germline V gene has CDR1 SGDLS and CDR2 YYNGEE. The sequencing sample was made of cultured CD8+ T cells derived from PBMCs. The TCR comes from a male donor with HIV. This chain links TRBV9 with TRBJ2-6, with 8 bases fitting TRBD1. The CDR3: CASSIGQGISGANVLTF. The CDR3 DNA is TGTGCCAGCAGCATAGGACAGGGAATCTCTGGGGCCAACGTCCTGACTTTC.